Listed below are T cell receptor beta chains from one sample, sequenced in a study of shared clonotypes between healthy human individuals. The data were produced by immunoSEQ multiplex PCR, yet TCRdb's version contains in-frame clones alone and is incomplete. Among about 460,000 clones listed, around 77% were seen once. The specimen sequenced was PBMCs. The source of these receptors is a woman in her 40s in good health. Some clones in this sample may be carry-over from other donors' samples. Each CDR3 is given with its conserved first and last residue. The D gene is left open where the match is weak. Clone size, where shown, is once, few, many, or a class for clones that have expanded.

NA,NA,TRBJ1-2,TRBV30,CAWSGSTVGGYTF,TGTGCCTGGAGTGGGTCGACAGTTGGTGGCTACACCTTC
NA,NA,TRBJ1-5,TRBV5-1,CASSLDLGSNQPQHF,TGCGCCAGCAGCTTGGACCTAGGGAGCAATCAGCCCCAGCATTTT
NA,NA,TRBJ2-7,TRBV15,CATSTAGYEQYF,TGTGCCACCAGCACCGCGGGATACGAGCAGTACTTC
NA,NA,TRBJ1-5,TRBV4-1,CASRPMLTGNQPQHF,TGCGCCAGCAGACCGATGCTAACGGGAAATCAGCCCCAGCATTTT
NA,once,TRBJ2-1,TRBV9,CASSPFTYNEQFF,TGTGCCAGCAGCCCCTTCACCTACAATGAGCAGTTCTTC
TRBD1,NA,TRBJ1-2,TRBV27,CASRYTGGYGYTF,TGTGCCAGCAGATACACAGGGGGCTATGGCTACACCTTC
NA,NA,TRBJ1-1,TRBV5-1,CASSLSGGAGNTEAFF,TGCGCCAGCAGCTTGAGCGGGGGCGCGGGAAACACTGAAGCTTTCTTT
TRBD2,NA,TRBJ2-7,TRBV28,CASRLAGSSYEQYF,TGTGCCTCTAGACTAGCGGGCAGCTCCTACGAGCAGTACTTC
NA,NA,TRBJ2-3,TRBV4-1,CASSRPGVTDTQYF,TGCGCCAGCAGCCGCCCGGGGGTCACAGATACGCAGTATTTT
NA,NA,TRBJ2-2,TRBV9,CASSVGTGELFF,TGTGCCAGCAGCGTAGGGACCGGGGAGCTGTTTTTT
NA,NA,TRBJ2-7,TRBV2,CASSGTYEQYF,TGTGCCAGCAGTGGTACCTACGAGCAGTACTTC
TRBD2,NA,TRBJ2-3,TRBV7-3,CASSPLVAGGGDTQYF,TGTGCCAGCAGCCCCCTCGTAGCGGGAGGCGGAGATACGCAGTATTTT
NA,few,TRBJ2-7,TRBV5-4,CASSLGRTLYEQYF,TGTGCCAGCAGCTTGGGCAGGACCCTTTACGAGCAGTACTTC
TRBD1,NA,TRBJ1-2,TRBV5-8,CASSSGQGASPNYGYTF,TGTGCCAGCAGCTCGGGACAGGGGGCTTCTCCTAACTATGGCTACACCTTC
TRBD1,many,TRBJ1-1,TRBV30,CAWSVQGSTEAFF,TGTGCCTGGAGTGTACAGGGGAGCACTGAAGCTTTCTTT
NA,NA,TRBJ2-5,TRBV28,CASSKDYQQETQYF,TGTGCCAGCAGCAAGGACTATCAACAAGAGACCCAGTACTTC
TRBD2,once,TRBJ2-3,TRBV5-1,CASSFGTSGRWADTQYF,TGCGCCAGCAGCTTTGGGACTAGCGGGAGATGGGCAGATACGCAGTATTTT
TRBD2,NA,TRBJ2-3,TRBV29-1,CSARTSGGSTDTQYF,TGCAGCGCCCGGACTAGCGGGGGGAGCACAGATACGCAGTATTTT
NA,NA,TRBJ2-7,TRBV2,CASRPQRNLYF,TGTGCCAGCAGACCTCAACGGAATCTTTACTTC
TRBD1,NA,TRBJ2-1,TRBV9,CASSVRDRDFWGEGYNEQFF,TGTGCCAGCAGCGTCCGGGACAGGGATTTTTGGGGAGAAGGGTACAATGAGCAGTTCTTC
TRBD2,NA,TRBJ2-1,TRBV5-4,CASSPEGGYNEQFF,TGTGCCAGCAGCCCGGAGGGAGGGTACAATGAGCAGTTCTTC
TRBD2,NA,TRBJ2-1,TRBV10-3,CAMSGTSGANEQFF,TGTGCCATGTCCGGTACTAGCGGAGCCAATGAGCAGTTCTTC
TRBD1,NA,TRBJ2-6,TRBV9,CASKGQNIISGANVLTF,TGTGCCAGCAAGGGACAGAATATTATCTCTGGGGCCAACGTCCTGACTTTC
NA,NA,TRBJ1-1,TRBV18,CASSPIGVGTEAFF,TGTGCCAGCTCACCAATAGGGGTCGGCACTGAAGCTTTCTTT
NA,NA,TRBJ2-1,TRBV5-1,CASSLAPLQYNEQFF,TGCGCCAGCAGCTTGGCCCCCCTACAATACAATGAGCAGTTCTTC
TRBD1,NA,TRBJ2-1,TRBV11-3,CASSLGQGEYNEQFF,TGTGCCAGCAGCTTGGGACAGGGGGAATACAATGAGCAGTTCTTC
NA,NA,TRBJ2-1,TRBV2,CASTFERPFQFF,TGTGCCAGCACTTTCGAGCGGCCATTCCAGTTCTTC
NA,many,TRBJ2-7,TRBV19,CASRDYSYEQYF,TGTGCCAGTCGGGATTATTCCTACGAGCAGTACTTC